This entry lists 17 T cell receptor beta chains sequenced from one sample in a study of blood T cell repertoires in COVID-19. Produced via immunoSEQ multiplex PCR; TCRdb's table is partial and in-frame only. Counted here are more than 65,000 clones, roughly four fifths occurring once; the ten biggest clones make up 6.5% to 8%. Source material: peripheral blood. Source of these receptors: a human donor in a cohort sampled during active COVID-19.

This sequence joins TRBV18 and TRBJ2-5; TRBD2 matches at 8 bases. After removal of 1 base from V and 7 bases from J, the junction contained 8 bases not matched to a gene. Germline loops: CDR1 KGHSH, CDR2 LQKENI. This CDR3 contains 15 residues. CDR3 DNA sequence: TGTGCCAGCTCACCACGTGACGGGGGGGCGGTGACCCAGTACTTC. Its protein product is CASSPRDGGAVTQYF.

The chain employs TRBV7-2 and TRBJ1-6; D uncertain. Germline CDR1 is SGHTA and CDR2 is FQGNSA. There are 14 residues in the CDR3. V lost 6 bases and J lost 5, with 11 bases in between. As DNA, the CDR3 is TGTGCCAGCAGAGGATCGGGGAATAATTCACCCCTCCACTTT. Protein sequence: CASRGSGNNSPLHF.

The genes are TRBV7-2 and TRBJ2-7; D remains unclear. This CDR3 has 13 residues. The germline gives CDR1 SGHTA, CDR2 FQGNSA. V was shortened by 3 bases and J by 3 bases, with 9 bases between the two germline ends. CDR3 loop: CASSFPSSYEQYF. The CDR3 DNA is TGTGCCAGCAGCTTCCCATCCAGCTACGAGCAGTACTTC. Variable domain in full (rest from reference TRBV7-2 and TRBJ2-7): GAGVSQSPSNKVTEKGKDVELRCDPISGHTALYWYRQSLGQGLEFLIYFQGNSAPDKSGLPSDRFSAERTGGSVSTLTIQRTQQEDSAVYLCASSFPSSYEQYFGPGTRLTVT.

The chain has TRBV19 and TRBJ1-6; weak D call: TRBD1 (6 bases). Germline lookup yields CDR1 LNHDA and CDR2 SQIVND (reference sequence). CDR3 length equals 15 residues. V lost 6 bases to trimming and J lost 8 bases, with 17 bases between them. For the CDR3, the DNA is TGTGCCAGTAGGCCGGGACATCGGGTGGATTCACCCCTCCACTTT. This gives the protein CASRPGHRVDSPLHF.

The CDR3 is CASSYDGQNSPLHF. The CDR3 region has the DNA TGTGCCAGCAGTTACGATGGGCAAAATTCACCCCTCCACTTT. The chain has TRBV6-5 and TRBJ1-6; D is unclear. V gave up 2 bases and J gave up 7 bases, with 9 bases separating them. CDR1 and CDR2 (germline): MNHEY, SVGAGI. The CDR3 is 14 amino acids.

The chain couples TRBV9 to TRBJ2-7; TRBD2 is a possible D gene (5 bases). The CDR3 contains 17 residues. V was cut by 3 bases and J by 7 bases, with 26 bases left in between. Germline-derived CDR1 and CDR2 are SGDLS and YYNGEE. The CDR3 spells CASSARIGPVTRGEQYF. CDR3 coding DNA: TGTGCCAGCAGCGCGAGGATTGGGCCCGTGACCCGAGGGGAGCAGTACTTC.

The chain recombines TRBV7-8 with TRBJ2-7, with TRBD2 matching over 7 bases. The CDR3 contains 16 residues. V gave up 3 bases and J gave up 2 bases; unmatched junction bases: 10. Germline V gene sequence: CDR1 SGHVS, CDR2 FQNEAQ. CDR3 sequence: CASSFAEGLSPYEQYF. CDR3 nucleotides: TGTGCCAGCAGCTTTGCGGAGGGACTATCACCCTACGAGCAGTACTTC.

V usage is TRBV7-9 and J usage is TRBJ2-7; perhaps TRBD1 as D (5 bases). The V end lost 2 bases, the J end lost 4 bases, and 6 bases lay between the germline ends. The germline V gene encodes CDR1 SEHNR and CDR2 FQNEAQ (reference sequence). This CDR3 region has 12 residues. CDR3 bases: TGTGCCAGCAGCTTAAAGGGGTACGAGCAGTACTTC. Its protein product is CASSLKGYEQYF. The full variable domain, rest sourced from reference TRBV7-9 and TRBJ2-7, is DTGVSQNPRHKITKRGQNVTFRCDPISEHNRLYWYRQTLGQGPEFLTYFQNEAQLEKSRLLSDRFSAERPKGSFSTLEIQRTEQGDSAMYLCASSLKGYEQYFGPGTRLTVT.

This clone was counted a few times. J is TRBJ1-1 and V is TRBV5-1; 9 bases match TRBD1. The CDR3 length is 14 residues. Trimming removed 4 bases from V and 4 bases from J; junction bases left unmatched: 5. CDR1 and CDR2 from the germline V gene are SGHRS and YFSETQ. The CDR3 DNA follows: TGCGCCAGCAGCCAACAGGGGGCGGTCACTGAAGCTTTCTTT. Translation: CASSQQGAVTEAFF.

V is TRBV6-2 or TRBV6-3 and J is TRBJ1-3; weak D call: TRBD1 (5 bases). The CDR3 loop spans 16 amino acids. The V gene lost 5 bases and the J gene lost 0 bases, with 14 bases spanning the gap. The germline CDR1 and CDR2 sequences are MNHEY and SVGEGT. CDR3: CASSLATVSSGNTIYF. DNA for the CDR3: TGTGCCAGCAGTCTCGCGACAGTCAGCTCTGGAAACACCATATATTTT.

For this clone: One end of the junction is discordant with germline, which a read error may explain. The chain is built from TRBV13 and TRBJ2-3; D is possibly TRBD1 (7 bases). CDR3 length: 14 residues. Germline CDR1 reads PRHDT; CDR2 reads FYEKMQ (reference sequence). The CDR3 bases are TGCGCCCGCGCAGGGGGGCCCCGGGGGGATACGCAGTATTTT. Amino acid sequence: CARAGGPRGDTQYF.

The rearrangement uses TRBV24-1 and TRBJ2-3; D perhaps matches TRBD1 (6 bases). This CDR3 comprises 17 residues. Trimming cost V 3 bases and J 2 bases, with 17 bases left between them. CDR1 and CDR2 (germline): KGHDR, SFDVKD. CDR3 sequence (DNA): TGTGCCACCAGTGATCCAAAGACAGGCGTAACCACAGATACGCAGTATTTT. It yields the protein CATSDPKTGVTTDTQYF.

The V call is TRBV7-8, the J call TRBJ1-4; no firm D call. Germline assignment: CDR1 SGHVS and CDR2 FQNEAQ. The CDR3 loop spans 15 amino acids. V was cut by 3 bases and J by 3 bases, with 11 bases left in between. In DNA, the CDR3 is TGTGCCAGCAGCTTCTCAGGTTCGGCTAATGAAAAACTGTTTTTT. Encoded protein: CASSFSGSANEKLFF.

The chain has TRBV4-2 and TRBJ2-7; TRBD1 agrees at 8 bases. The germline CDR1 and CDR2 sequences are LGHNA and YNFKEQ. The CDR3 extends over 15 amino acids. The V gene end was trimmed by 4 bases and the J gene end by 2 bases; junction bases not matched to a gene: 7. The CDR3 protein is CASSPNPGQAYEQYF. The CDR3 bases are TGTGCCAGCAGCCCCAACCCGGGACAGGCCTACGAGCAGTACTTC.

The sample holds one count of this clone. The V gene is TRBV25-1, the J gene TRBJ1-1; 9 bases match TRBD1. The V and J ends lost 4 bases and 3 bases, in that order; junction bases with no gene match: 6. Germline-derived CDR1 and CDR2 are MGHDK and SYGVNS. There are 15 residues in the CDR3. For the CDR3, the DNA is TGTGCCAGCAGTGGGTCAACAGGGGGCTACACTGAAGCTTTCTTT. Protein sequence: CASSGSTGGYTEAFF.

This clone was picked up one time. The chain is built from TRBV9 and TRBJ1-4; the match to TRBD1 covers 11 bases. Germline values: CDR1 SGDLS, CDR2 YYNGEE. The V and J ends lost 1 base and 7 bases, in that order; junction bases with no gene match: 3. CDR3 length: 15 residues. CDR3 coding DNA: TGTGCCAGCAGCGTAACCGGGACAGGGGGTGAAAAACTGTTTTTT. This encodes CASSVTGTGGEKLFF.

This chain connects TRBV7-3 to TRBJ1-1; a weak D match, TRBD1 (5 bases). V lost 3 bases, J lost 1 base, and 12 bases lay in between. This CDR3 spans 15 amino acids. Germline values: CDR1 SGHTA, CDR2 FQGTGA. CDR3 sequence: CASSLTPGGNTEAFF. CDR3 nucleotide sequence: TGTGCCAGCAGCTTGACCCCCGGGGGGAACACTGAAGCTTTCTTT. The whole variable domain, filled in from reference TRBV7-3 and TRBJ1-1, reads GAGVSQTPSNKVTEKGKYVELRCDPISGHTALYWYRQSLGQGPEFLIYFQGTGAADDSGLPNDRFFAVRPEGSVSTLKIQRTERGDSAVYLCASSLTPGGNTEAFFGQGTRLTVV.